This T cell receptor (beta chain) was recovered during a study of blood T cell repertoires in COVID-19. Study summary: Samples came from the United States, Italy and Spain, spanning acute and convalescent COVID-19.

Germline V lookup: CDR1 SEHNR, CDR2 FQNEAQ (reference sequence). The CDR3 consists of 15 residues. The V and J ends lost 4 bases and 5 bases, in that order; junction bases with no gene match: 6. The Seattle patients joined while their infection was active and were tracked longitudinally afterward. Authors' processing steps: Reference gene primer amplification gave nucleated cell count estimates. Only in-frame clones appear in the TCRdb table, and some are missing; sequencing was by immunoSEQ multiplex PCR. That table is the source of V, J and clone size, and D and trimming were worked out from the DNA. The repertoire holds around 180,000 clones, about 85% seen once, with approximately 7% in the top ten.

The sequencing input was peripheral blood. The TCR comes from an elderly man with COVID-19, enrolled during active disease. V is TRBV7-9 and J is TRBJ2-5, with 11 bases matching TRBD1. CDR3 region: CASSSRDRGLETQYF. For the CDR3, the DNA is TGTGCCAGCAGCTCCCGGGACAGGGGGTTGGAGACCCAGTACTTC.